Listed below are T cell receptor beta chains from one sample, sequenced in a study of CD8+CD57+ T cells in acquired aplastic anemia. TCRdb redid the calling of the reads with MiXCR, one entry per CDR3 protein. Counted here are some 120,000 distinct CDR3 sequences, almost 40% occurring once; the ten biggest clones make up around 2.7%. Sequences were obtained from sorted CD4+, CD8+, or CD8+CD57+ T cells (not recorded which) from PBMCs. The receptors stem from a human donor with aplastic anemia. Each CDR3 is given with its conserved first and last residue. Each record gives: D gene, J gene, V gene, CDR3 protein. D genes are given only for firm matches.

NA TRBJ2-2 TRBV10-3 CAISESLKGTGELFF
TRBD1 TRBJ2-2 TRBV19 CASTVTGGSVGELFF
NA TRBJ2-7 TRBV5-1 CASSSRGAVYEQYF
NA TRBJ1-5 TRBV4-1 CASSQSISNQPQHF
NA TRBJ1-2 TRBV6-2/TRBV6-3 CASSYSSAAGYTF
TRBD2 TRBJ2-3 TRBV25-1 CASSEGTSGGGKETDTQYF
NA TRBJ1-2 TRBV27 CASRGRVLGYTF
TRBD2 TRBJ2-1 TRBV20-1 CSAPTAGGAYNEQFF
NA TRBJ2-6 TRBV5-1 CASSQDITSGANVLTF
TRBD1 TRBJ2-3 TRBV9 CASSEGTGVSDTQYF
NA TRBJ1-1 TRBV6-1 CASSEADPNTEAFF
NA TRBJ1-1 TRBV2 CASSVKGDTGAFF
TRBD1 TRBJ1-1 TRBV5-4 CASRSTGGTEAFF
NA TRBJ1-2 TRBV6-5 CASSYSGGGGYTF
NA TRBJ2-1 TRBV9 CASSVEGGAPGFDEQFF
TRBD2 TRBJ2-4 TRBV11-1 CASSLALAGGLLAKNIQYF
NA TRBJ2-2 TRBV12-3/TRBV12-4 CASSPDSFTGELFF
NA TRBJ1-2 TRBV7-1 CASSSLGQNKSTSTWGHGYTF
TRBD1 TRBJ1-2 TRBV24-1 CATRRQGNYGYTF
NA TRBJ1-1 TRBV7-2 CASFGLMNTEAFF
TRBD2 TRBJ2-1 TRBV2 CASSGRGTLNEQFF
NA TRBJ1-4 TRBV10-3 CAISESGMNEKLFF
NA TRBJ2-7 TRBV10-3 CAISPGMSYEQYF
NA TRBJ2-7 TRBV5-1 CASSLQVGGGYEQYF
NA TRBJ1-2 TRBV5-1 CASSLGPSLSF
TRBD1 TRBJ1-1 TRBV9 CASSVGGQGMNTEAFF
NA TRBJ2-1 TRBV5-4 CASSLTGSGVIDEQFF
NA TRBJ2-2 TRBV20-1 CSAVLQGGSGELFF
NA TRBJ1-6 TRBV2 CASSTDRNSPLHF
NA TRBJ1-2 TRBV12-3/TRBV12-4 CASSLQNYGYTF
NA TRBJ2-3 TRBV11-2 CASSRRQGTDTQYF
NA TRBJ1-2 TRBV30 CAWSTGPTYSGYTF
TRBD1 TRBJ1-2 TRBV20-1 CSASSLQGGYGYTF
NA TRBJ2-2 TRBV2 CASSEQGGGARTGELFF
NA TRBJ1-1 TRBV7-9 CASSLGVMNTEAFF
TRBD1 TRBJ2-2 TRBV6-6 CASSRTGAGGELFF
NA TRBJ1-2 TRBV5-5 CASSLVPGADGYTF